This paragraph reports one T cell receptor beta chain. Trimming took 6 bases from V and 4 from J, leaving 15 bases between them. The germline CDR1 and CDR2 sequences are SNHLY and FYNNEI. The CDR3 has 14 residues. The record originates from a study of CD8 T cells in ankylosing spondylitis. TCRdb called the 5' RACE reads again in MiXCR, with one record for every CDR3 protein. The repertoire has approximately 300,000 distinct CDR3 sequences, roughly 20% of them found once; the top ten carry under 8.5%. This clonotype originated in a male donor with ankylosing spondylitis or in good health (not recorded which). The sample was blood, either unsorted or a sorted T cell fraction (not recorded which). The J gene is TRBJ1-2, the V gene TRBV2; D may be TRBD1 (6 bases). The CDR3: CASREQGGGYGYTF. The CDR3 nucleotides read TGTGCCAGCAGGGAACAGGGTGGGGGCTATGGCTACACCTTC.